This T cell receptor (beta chain) was captured by sequencing in a study of blood T cell repertoires in COVID-19. Turning to the study itself: Whether acute or convalescent, the COVID-19 samples came from the United States, Italy and Spain.

With V trimmed by 4 bases and J by 3 bases, 3 bases remained unmatched. The CDR3 spans 13 residues. Germline V gives CDR1 MGHRA, CDR2 YSYEKL. The method was immunoSEQ multiplex PCR; TCRdb's version includes in-frame clones alone and lacks a portion of them. The sample consists of fewer than 250,000 clones, almost 85% of them appearing once. Sequenced: peripheral blood. The sequence was obtained from an elderly woman with acute or convalescent COVID-19. The chain recombines TRBV4-1 with TRBJ2-7; TRBD1 matches at 7 bases. The CDR3 region is CASSRGTDYEQYF. CDR3 sequence (DNA): TGCGCCAGCAGCCGAGGGACAGACTACGAGCAGTACTTC.